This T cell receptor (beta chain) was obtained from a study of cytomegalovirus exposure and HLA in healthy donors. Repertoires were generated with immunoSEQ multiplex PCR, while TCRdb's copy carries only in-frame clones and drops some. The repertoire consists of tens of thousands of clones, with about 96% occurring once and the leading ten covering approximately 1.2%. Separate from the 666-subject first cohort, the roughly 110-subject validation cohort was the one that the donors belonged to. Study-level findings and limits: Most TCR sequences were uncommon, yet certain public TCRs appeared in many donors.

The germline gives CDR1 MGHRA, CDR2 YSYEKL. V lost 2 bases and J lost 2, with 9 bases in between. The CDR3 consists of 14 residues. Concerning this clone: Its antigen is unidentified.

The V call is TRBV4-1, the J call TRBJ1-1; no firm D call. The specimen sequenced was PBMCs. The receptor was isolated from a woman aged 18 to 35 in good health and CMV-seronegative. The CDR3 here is CASSQRGVNTEAFF. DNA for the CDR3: TGCGCCAGCAGCCAACGGGGAGTAAACACTGAAGCTTTCTTT.